This TCR beta chain derives from a study of shared clonotypes between healthy human individuals. Findings of the study overall: Naive subsets tended to show greater estimated richness than memory subsets. Generation probability values for non-shared clonotypes were lower than those for clonotypes shared by all four donors. Apart from blood, nothing was sampled; tissue repertoires likely differ. Sharing across several donors was seen in 4% to 6.5% of naive CD4 clonotypes.

This clone was picked up many times. Its antigen is unknown. The V gene lost 8 bases and the J gene lost 7 bases, with 11 bases spanning the gap. Germline CDR1 ENHRY, CDR2 SYGVKD. This CDR3 is built from 11 residues. The protocol was immunoSEQ multiplex PCR, while the TCRdb copy is restricted to in-frame clones and leaves out a portion. The repertoire holds approximately 350,000 clones, with approximately 79% as singletons. The TCR sequence derives from a man under 40 in good health. This chain connects TRBV10-3 to TRBJ2-5, with unresolved D. Sequencing was carried out using memory CD4+ T cells sorted from blood. The subset here: CD45RA-negative fraction. As DNA, the CDR3 is TGTGCCATCTTTCCGGCCGTGACCCAGTACTTC. Protein product: CAIFPAVTQYF.